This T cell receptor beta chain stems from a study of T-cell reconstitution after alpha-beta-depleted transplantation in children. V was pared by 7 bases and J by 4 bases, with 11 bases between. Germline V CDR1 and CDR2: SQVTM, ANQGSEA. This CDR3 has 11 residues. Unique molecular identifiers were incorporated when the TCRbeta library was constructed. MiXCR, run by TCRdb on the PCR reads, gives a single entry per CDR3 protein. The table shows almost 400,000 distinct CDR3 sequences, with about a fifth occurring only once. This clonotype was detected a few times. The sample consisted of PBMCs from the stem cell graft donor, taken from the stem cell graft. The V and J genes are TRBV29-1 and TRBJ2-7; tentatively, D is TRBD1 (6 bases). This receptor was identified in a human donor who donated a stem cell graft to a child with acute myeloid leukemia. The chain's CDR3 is CSATTGYEQYF. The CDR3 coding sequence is TGCAGCGCCACGACAGGTTACGAGCAGTACTTC.